A single sample is the source of the 5 T cell receptor beta chains below, sequenced in a study of beta chain bispecific antibodies for T cell cancers. Whole-study findings and limits: In these mixed samples, most targeted TRBV reads derived from the leukemia cell line.

T cells were expanded from blood mononuclear cells for 2 to 3 days with anti-CD3 OKT3 or CD3/CD28 beads. MiXCR, applied by TCRdb to the 5' RACE reads, yields one record per CDR3 protein. The table shows 8,400 or so distinct CDR3 sequences, with 2% to 2.5% occurring only once. Antigens of these TCRs are unknown. The specimen comprised T cells from a healthy donor cultured with Jurkat leukemia cells, sampled from a culture containing an anti-CD19 bispecific antibody. These receptors were obtained from a human donor in good health. Some clones in this sample may be carry-over from other donors' samples.

Here the CDR3 reads CATTSGNTEAFF. CDR3 in DNA: TGTGCCACCACCAGCGGGAACACTGAAGCTTTCTTT. The chain joins TRBV19 to TRBJ1-1; D not certain. Germline values: CDR1 LNHDA, CDR2 SQIVND (reference sequence). V dropped 10 bases and J dropped 1 base, with 10 bases sitting between them. This CDR3 is 12 amino acids long.

This clonotype has ten or more counts. The gene calls are TRBV3-1 and TRBJ2-3; D remains unclear. Germline values: CDR1 LGHDT, CDR2 YNNKEL (reference sequence). V dropped 1 base and J dropped 6 bases, with 11 bases sitting between them. The CDR3 has 14 amino acids. The CDR3 reads CASSQVGLTDTQYF. The CDR3 nucleotides are TGTGCCAGCAGCCAAGTCGGGTTAACGGATACGCAGTATTTT.

This clonotype came up many times. This chain connects TRBV7-2 to TRBJ1-4; D might be TRBD1 (5 bases). The germline V and J ends were trimmed by 0 bases and 0 bases, with 14 bases remaining between them. The CDR3 loop spans 18 amino acids. Germline values: CDR1 SGHTA, CDR2 FQGNSA. Here the CDR3 DNA reads TGTGCCAGCAGCTTAGCGTATGGAGACAGCACAACTAATGAAAAACTGTTTTTT. Translated, it gives CASSLAYGDSTTNEKLFF.

This clonotype was recorded at least ten times. The gene calls are TRBV5-1 and TRBJ2-7; 9 positions match TRBD1. This CDR3 has 15 amino acids. V gave up 3 bases and J gave up 0 bases; unmatched junction bases: 4. Germline CDR1 is SGHRS and CDR2 is YFSETQ. CDR3 amino acids: CASSSDRGASYEQYF. The CDR3 region has the DNA TGCGCCAGCAGCTCGGACAGGGGCGCCTCCTACGAGCAGTACTTC.

At least ten counts were recorded for this clonotype. The chain carries TRBV27 and TRBJ1-4, with TRBD1 matching over 7 bases. This CDR3 contains 15 residues. V lost 5 bases to trimming and J lost 6 bases; unmatched junction nucleotides: 9. Germline assignment: CDR1 MNHEY and CDR2 SMNVEV (reference sequence). The CDR3 DNA sequence: TGTGCCAGCAGTCCATTCAGGGGGAAGGATGAAAAACTGTTTTTT. Translated: CASSPFRGKDEKLFF.